These T cell receptor beta chains were read from a single sample in a study of OX40 agonist ivuxolimab in advanced cancers. TCRdb keeps only in-frame clones here, not all; method: immunoSEQ multiplex PCR. The sample has more than 50,000 clones; under 90% are singletons. Sequenced here: CD4+ or CD8+ T cells sorted from blood, sampled in a trial of the OX40 agonist ivuxolimab. The receptors here all came from an adult with an advanced solid tumor such as melanoma, head and neck, liver or kidney cancer. CDR3s leave out the opening cysteine and the closing phenylalanine or tryptophan.

v_gene	j_gene	len	CDR3aa
TRBV18	TRBJ2-5	13	ASSLGDGSQETQY
TRBV6-6	TRBJ1-6	14	ASSRRVTGLNSPLH
TRBV5-1	TRBJ1-2	13	ASSQDTVAFSGYT
TRBV7-6	TRBJ2-1	13	ASSLSPGLYNEQF
TRBV7-8	TRBJ2-3	12	ASSSRGSSDTQY
TRBV18	TRBJ2-7	16	ASSRSTSGRAASYEQY
TRBV30	TRBJ1-1	9	AWIPAWGAF
TRBV11-3	TRBJ2-2	14	ASSLEGTANTGELF
TRBV21-1	TRBJ1-2	12	ASSKLRGRDGYT
TRBV2	TRBJ2-5	13	ASNRQGRNQETQY
TRBV7-2	TRBJ1-1	12	ASSLVGLNTEAF
TRBV25-1	TRBJ2-7	13	ASSDGTGVSYEQY
TRBV27	TRBJ1-5	12	ASSQDRGDQPQH
TRBV14	TRBJ1-6	13	ASSRGDAGRSPLH
TRBV6-6	TRBJ1-1	12	ASSYSTGKSEAF